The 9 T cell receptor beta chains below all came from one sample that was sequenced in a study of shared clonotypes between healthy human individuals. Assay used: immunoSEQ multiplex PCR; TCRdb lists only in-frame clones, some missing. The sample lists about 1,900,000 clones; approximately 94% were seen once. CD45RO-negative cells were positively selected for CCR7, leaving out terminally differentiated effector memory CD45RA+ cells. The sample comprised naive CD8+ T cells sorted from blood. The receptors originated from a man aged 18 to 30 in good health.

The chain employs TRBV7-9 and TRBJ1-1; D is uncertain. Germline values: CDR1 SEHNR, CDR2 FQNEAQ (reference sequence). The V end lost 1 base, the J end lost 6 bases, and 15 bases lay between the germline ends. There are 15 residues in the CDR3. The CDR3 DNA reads TGTGCCAGCAGCTTAGGCCAGATATTGGCCGCTGAAGCTTTCTTT. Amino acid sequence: CASSLGQILAAEAFF.

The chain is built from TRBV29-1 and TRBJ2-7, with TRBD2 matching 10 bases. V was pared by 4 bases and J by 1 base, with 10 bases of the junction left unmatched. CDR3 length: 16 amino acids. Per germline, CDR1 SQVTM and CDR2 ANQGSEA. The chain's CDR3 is CSVVWASGGLSYEQYF. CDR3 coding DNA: TGCAGCGTTGTATGGGCTAGCGGGGGCCTTTCCTACGAGCAGTACTTC.

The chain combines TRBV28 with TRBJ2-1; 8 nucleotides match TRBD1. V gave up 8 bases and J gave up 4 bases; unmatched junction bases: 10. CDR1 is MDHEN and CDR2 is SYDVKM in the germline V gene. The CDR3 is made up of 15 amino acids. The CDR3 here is CASRGRQGSYNEQFF. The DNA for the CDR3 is TGTGCCAGCCGTGGGCGACAGGGGTCTTACAATGAGCAGTTCTTC.

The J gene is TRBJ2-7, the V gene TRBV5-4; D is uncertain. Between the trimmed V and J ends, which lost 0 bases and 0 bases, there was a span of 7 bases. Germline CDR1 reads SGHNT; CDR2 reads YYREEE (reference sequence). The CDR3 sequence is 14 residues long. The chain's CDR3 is CASSLEDNSYEQYF. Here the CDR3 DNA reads TGTGCCAGCAGCTTGGAAGACAACTCCTACGAGCAGTACTTC.

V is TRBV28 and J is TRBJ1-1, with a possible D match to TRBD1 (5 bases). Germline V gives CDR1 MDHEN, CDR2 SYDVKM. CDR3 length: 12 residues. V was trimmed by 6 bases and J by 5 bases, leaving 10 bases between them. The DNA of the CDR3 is TGTGCCAGCAGGGAGGGGAGTACTGAAGCTTTCTTT. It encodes CASREGSTEAFF.

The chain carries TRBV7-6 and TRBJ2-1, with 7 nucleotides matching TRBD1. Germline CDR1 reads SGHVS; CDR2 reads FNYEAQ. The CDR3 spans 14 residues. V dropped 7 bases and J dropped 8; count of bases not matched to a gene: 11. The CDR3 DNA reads TGTGCCAGCACCCGAGGGGGCGCGTCGGATGAGCAGTTCTTC. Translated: CASTRGGASDEQFF.

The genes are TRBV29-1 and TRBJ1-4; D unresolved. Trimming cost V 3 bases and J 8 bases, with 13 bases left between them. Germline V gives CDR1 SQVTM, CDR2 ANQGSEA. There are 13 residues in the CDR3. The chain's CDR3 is CSVEIGLGEKLFF. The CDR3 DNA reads TGCAGCGTTGAGATCGGGCTTGGCGAAAAACTGTTTTTT.

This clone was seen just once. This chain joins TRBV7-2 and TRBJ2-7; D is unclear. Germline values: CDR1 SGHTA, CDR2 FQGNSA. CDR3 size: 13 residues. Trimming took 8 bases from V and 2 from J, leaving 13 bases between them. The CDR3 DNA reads TGTGCCAGCGTCACGTGGAGTACCTACGAGCAGTACTTC. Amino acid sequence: CASVTWSTYEQYF.

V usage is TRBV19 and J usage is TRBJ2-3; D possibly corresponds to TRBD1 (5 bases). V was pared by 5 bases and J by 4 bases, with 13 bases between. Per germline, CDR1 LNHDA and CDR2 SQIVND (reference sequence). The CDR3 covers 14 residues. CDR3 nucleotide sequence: TGTGCCAGTAGTTACTCTCCAGGGCCAGATACGCAGTATTTT. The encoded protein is CASSYSPGPDTQYF.